In this sample, the clone carrying this T cell receptor beta chain turned up a few times. The data stem from a study of identical twins. The CDR3 has 13 amino acids. Trimming pared 6 bases from V and 0 bases from J, leaving 7 bases between. TCRdb recomputed calls from the 5' RACE reads with MiXCR, one row per CDR3 protein. The sample yields approximately 700,000 distinct CDR3 sequences, roughly 20% seen once. This sample also appeared in a second study, on T cells expressing NK-cell markers. From that paper: Of CD8+ T cells, about 1.0-8% belonged to dominant NKG2C+ clonotypes in six or seven donors.

Source material: PBMCs. The TCR was taken from a woman in her late teens or twenties in good health. The rearrangement uses TRBV12-3 or TRBV12-4 and TRBJ2-3; D gene ambiguous. Written as DNA, the CDR3 is TGTGCCAGCAGACCCCCCAGCACAGATACGCAGTATTTT. Encoded protein: CASRPPSTDTQYF.